These 5 T cell receptor beta chains came from one sample sequenced in a study of T cells in Graves' hyperthyroidism and ophthalmopathy. Amplification of TCR beta CDR3 regions was performed using RNA transcripts as template. HTBI primers were the set used in a first-round RT-PCR of the TCR CDR3. TCRdb processed the multiplex PCR reads anew with MiXCR; each CDR3 protein has one entry. The sample has 600,000 to 850,000 distinct CDR3 sequences, roughly a sixth seen once. The material sequenced was blood. The receptor set was obtained from a woman between 45 and 65 years old with Graves' hyperthyroidism that later progressed to Graves' ophthalmopathy.

At least ten counts were recorded for this clonotype. The chain couples TRBV6-1 to TRBJ1-1, with D unclear. The CDR3 spans 15 residues. Germline V lookup: CDR1 MNHNS, CDR2 SASEGT. Trimming removed 7 bases from V and 1 base from J, with 16 bases in between. This CDR3 reads CASNVGPFSNTEAFF. CDR3 nucleotides: TGTGCCAGCAACGTAGGGCCCTTTTCGAACACTGAAGCTTTCTTT.

This clonotype turned up a few times. The chain combines TRBV6-1 with TRBJ2-1, with TRBD1 identical over 10 bases. The J segment lost 8 bases and the V segment lost 3 bases, leaving 1 base of the junction unmatched. This CDR3 is built from 13 residues. CDR1 is MNHNS and CDR2 is SASEGT in the germline V gene. The CDR3 region has the DNA TGTGCCAGCAGTGAGACAGGGGGCGATGAGCAGTTCTTC. Residues: CASSETGGDEQFF.

The V gene is TRBV5-4, the J gene TRBJ1-1, with D perhaps matching TRBD1 (5 bases). The CDR3 consists of 11 residues. Trimming shortened V by 4 bases and J by 7 bases, and 8 bases separated the two germline ends. Germline CDR1 SGHNT, CDR2 YYREEE (reference sequence). Here the CDR3 reads CASSRGGEAFF. As DNA, the CDR3 is TGTGCCAGCAGCCGGGGGGGTGAAGCTTTCTTT. Full variable domain (rest looked up from reference TRBV5-4 and TRBJ1-1): ETGVTQSPTHLIKTRGQQVTLRCSSQSGHNTVSWYQQALGQGPQFIFQYYREEENGRGNFPPRFSGLQFPNYSSELNVNALELDDSALYLCASSRGGEAFFGQGTRLTVV.

The sample holds a few counts of this clonotype. The chain links TRBV20-1 to TRBJ2-6; D unresolved. Germline V gene sequence: CDR1 DFQATT, CDR2 SNEGSKA (reference sequence). Trimming removed 6 bases at V and 0 bases at J, with 6 bases between. This CDR3 region has 13 residues. This chain's CDR3 is CSADHSGANVLTF. The CDR3 region has the DNA TGCAGTGCCGACCACTCTGGGGCCAACGTCCTGACTTTC.

The V call is TRBV6-5, the J call TRBJ2-1, with a weak D call TRBD1 (5 bases). The CDR3 contains 18 residues. V lost 0 bases and J 3 bases, leaving 18 bases between the germline ends. Germline V gene data show CDR1 as MNHEY and CDR2 as SVGAGI. The CDR3 is CASSYSFVREVGYNEQFF. As DNA, the CDR3 is TGTGCCAGCAGTTACTCCTTTGTCAGGGAAGTTGGCTACAATGAGCAGTTCTTC.